This T cell receptor beta chain derives from a study of T cell repertoires in cytomegalovirus infection. The overall study: HLA-C-restricted CMV epitopes, recently identified, and well-studied HLA-B-restricted ones were used by the study. Matching HLA type and CMV infection were both indicated by public TCR beta signatures.

The study, taken as a whole, reports: The ex vivo response was dominated by HLA-C-restricted CMV-specific TCR beta clonotypes. Of the TCR beta families, the public ones yielded a cumulative frequency that identified carriers of CMV plus the relevant HLA.

TCRdb independently ran MiXCR on the reads; one entry per CDR3 protein. Found here are approximately 470,000 distinct CDR3 sequences, about 42% of them singletons; the top ten hold around 45%. CDR1 LNHNV and CDR2 YYDKDF come from the germline V gene (reference sequence). This CDR3 has 16 residues. J lost 5 bases, V lost 3 bases, and 11 bases had no gene match. On this clonotype: The antigen remains undetermined.

The chain combines TRBV15 with TRBJ2-5, with 8 bases aligning to TRBD2. The sample was cultured PBMCs, taken from culture after CMV antigen stimulation. This receptor was taken from a human donor in good health (CMV status not recorded). Some clones in this sample may be carry-over from other donors' samples. The CDR3 nucleotides read TGTGCCACCAGCAGGACCGGGGGGGGGGGCCTGGAGACCCAGTACTTC. It yields the protein CATSRTGGGGLETQYF.